This T cell receptor (beta chain) was observed in a study of blood T cell repertoires in COVID-19. Assay used: immunoSEQ multiplex PCR; TCRdb lists only in-frame clones, some missing. Among 250,000 to 300,000 clones, approximately 90% were seen once, and the ten largest hold roughly an eighth. The CDR3 spans 15 residues. V trimming: 3 bases; J trimming: 8 bases; junction bases outside the gene matches: 9. CDR1 and CDR2 (germline): KGHSH, LQKENI. This receptor was identified in a woman aged 55-70 years with acute or convalescent COVID-19. The chain carries TRBV18 and TRBJ1-4, with 7 bases identical to TRBD1. Sequences were obtained from peripheral blood. The CDR3 nucleotides are TGTGCCAGCTCACCCGGACAGGAAGGAGGCGAAAAACTGTTTTTT. It translates to CASSPGQEGGEKLFF.